These 12 T cell receptor beta chains were sequenced from one sample in a study of cytotoxic CD8 clonotypes in ibrutinib-treated CLL. Repertoires were generated with immunoSEQ multiplex PCR, while TCRdb's copy carries only in-frame clones and drops some. In the table there are more than 50,000 clones, 57% of which are singletons. The sequencing here drew on PBMCs, taken after 12 months of ibrutinib treatment. These TCRs come from a human donor with chronic lymphocytic leukemia.

This clone was found a few times. V and J are TRBV6-5 and TRBJ2-2, with D unclear. The CDR3 spans 13 residues. V was trimmed by 7 bases and J by 7 bases, leaving 13 bases between them. Looked up from germline, CDR1 is MNHEY and CDR2 is SVGAGI. CDR3 DNA sequence: TGTGCCAGCAACCCACGTGCAGGCGGGGAGCTGTTTTTT. Residues: CASNPRAGGELFF.

The chain links TRBV7-2 to TRBJ2-3; 9 bases line up with TRBD2. This CDR3 contains 18 residues. In germline, CDR1 is SGHTA, CDR2 FQGNSA. The V and J ends lost 1 base and 6 bases, in that order; junction bases with no gene match: 14. The CDR3 nucleotides are TGTGCCAGCAGCTTAGTAAGGGGGGCGGGACTAGCCTCCGATACGCAGTATTTT. Protein sequence: CASSLVRGAGLASDTQYF. The full variable domain, in which reference TRBV7-2 and TRBJ2-3 provide the parts outside the CDR3, is GAGVSQSPSNKVTEKGKDVELRCDPISGHTALYWYRQSLGQGLEFLIYFQGNSAPDKSGLPSDRFSAERTGGSVSTLTIQRTQQEDSAVYLCASSLVRGAGLASDTQYFGPGTRLTVL.

This clone qualifies as medium-sized (0.01 to 0.1%). The genes are TRBV9 and TRBJ2-2; D unclear. Deletions cut 3 bases from V and 1 base from J, with 10 bases between. This CDR3 spans 15 amino acids. Germline V CDR1 and CDR2: SGDLS, YYNGEE. CDR3 region: CASSDTPMNTGELFF. The CDR3 nucleotides are TGTGCCAGCAGCGACACGCCAATGAACACCGGGGAGCTGTTTTTT.

This clone was seen more than once but under ten times. This rearrangement joins TRBV10-3 to TRBJ2-5; D gene unclear. This CDR3 is built from 15 residues. Trimming cost V 10 bases and J 4 bases, with 22 bases left between them. Germline V lookup: CDR1 ENHRY, CDR2 SYGVKD. The CDR3: CATVRDIRTGETQYF. Here the CDR3 DNA reads TGTGCCACTGTCCGTGACATTAGAACCGGAGAGACCCAGTACTTC.

This clone is a singleton in its sample. The chain links TRBV6-1 to TRBJ2-7; 10 nucleotides align to TRBD2. Germline lookup yields CDR1 MNHNS and CDR2 SASEGT. This CDR3 comprises 15 residues. After removal of 6 bases from V and 1 base from J, the junction contained 6 bases not matched to a gene. The DNA for the CDR3 is TGTGCCAGCAGCCCAGCGGGAGGGCTATCCTACGAGCAGTACTTC. Protein: CASSPAGGLSYEQYF.

The chain uses TRBV19 and TRBJ1-2, with D hard to call. The V gene's germline CDR1 is LNHDA and CDR2 SQIVND (reference sequence). The CDR3 has 12 residues. Trimming removed 6 bases at V and 6 bases at J, with 11 bases between. For the CDR3, the DNA is TGTGCCAGTAGAGGAAACATCCATGGCTACACCTTC. This translates into CASRGNIHGYTF.

The chain joins TRBV5-1 to TRBJ2-1, with 12 bases that match TRBD2. Germline CDR1 and CDR2: SGHRS and YFSETQ. The CDR3 runs to 17 residues. Trimming took 0 bases from V and 9 from J; bases not matched to a gene: 10. The CDR3: CASSLGGLAGMSGEQFF. The CDR3 nucleotides read TGCGCCAGCAGCTTGGGAGGACTAGCGGGGATGTCGGGTGAGCAGTTCTTC.

This sequence joins TRBV15 and TRBJ1-3; D may be TRBD1 (5 bases). There are 14 residues in the CDR3. Germline assignment: CDR1 LNHNV and CDR2 YYDKDF (reference sequence). V was clipped by 0 bases and J by 3 bases, with 6 bases between them. CDR3 DNA: TGTGCCACCAGCAGAGAAGGGGTTGGAAACACCATATATTTT. Its translation is CATSREGVGNTIYF.

The chain links TRBV5-5 to TRBJ2-1; 8 bases agree with TRBD2. This CDR3 contains 15 residues. Germline V CDR1 and CDR2: SGHKS, YYEKEE (reference sequence). Trimming removed 6 bases from V and 3 bases from J; junction bases left unmatched: 8. CDR3 region: CASTTPGTSYNEQFF. DNA of the CDR3: TGTGCCAGCACCACACCCGGGACTAGCTACAATGAGCAGTTCTTC.

V and J are TRBV5-1 and TRBJ1-2, with D maybe TRBD1 (5 bases). Germline lookup yields CDR1 SGHRS and CDR2 YFSETQ. The ends were cut back, 1 base at V and 3 bases at J, with 16 bases in the middle. The CDR3 contains 16 residues. CDR3 in DNA: TGCGCCAGCAGCTTGCCGCGGGGGAAGTGGGACTATGGCTACACCTTC. Its translation: CASSLPRGKWDYGYTF.

This clone was recorded at least ten times. The V call is TRBV10-3, the J call TRBJ2-7; D is perhaps TRBD1 (7 bases). CDR3 length equals 13 residues. V shed 10 bases and J shed 0 bases, with 13 bases lying between them. The germline V gene has CDR1 ENHRY and CDR2 SYGVKD. CDR3 nucleotides: TGTGCCACCCGCAGGGGGGACTCCTACGAGCAGTACTTC. Amino acid sequence: CATRRGDSYEQYF.

The V call is TRBV18, the J call TRBJ2-7, with D perhaps matching TRBD2 (5 bases). The V gene's germline CDR1 is KGHSH and CDR2 LQKENI. The V end lost 1 base, the J end lost 5 bases, and 12 bases lay between the germline ends. CDR3 length: 14 residues. The CDR3, as DNA: TGTGCCAGCTCACCACATCGGGATGCGGACGAGCAGTACGTC. Protein sequence: CASSPHRDADEQYV.